This TCR beta chain was sequenced for a study of CD8 T cell repertoires and HIV-1 epitope variants. The wider study: T cells were stimulated with Twenty-five Gag and Nef peptides separately. Tested: three Gag epitope families, Nef HW9 and YT9. T cells were cultured for about 9 days with cytokines added on days 3 and 7.

TCRdb's copy holds only in-frame clones and misses some; the assay was immunoSEQ multiplex PCR. The sample holds approximately 2,800 clones, 65% to 70% seen once. The CDR3 consists of 16 residues. CDR1 is LNHNV, CDR2 YYDKDF, per germline (reference sequence). Trimming pared 0 bases from V and 4 bases from J, leaving 15 bases between. By its share, this clone is hyperexpanded. Its antigen is currently unknown. The chain couples TRBV15 to TRBJ1-2; perhaps TRBD1 as D (5 bases). The clonotype comes from a male donor with HIV. Sequencing input: cultured CD8+ T cells derived from PBMCs. CDR3 loop: CATSRDRGTQVYGYTF. In nucleotides, the CDR3 is TGTGCCACCAGCAGAGATCGGGGGACCCAGGTCTATGGCTACACCTTC.